Shown below are 26 T cell receptor beta chains from a single sample sequenced in a study of tumor-infiltrating lymphocytes in primary liver carcinoma. From unsorted bulk tissue weighing about 20-32 mg, DNA and RNA were co-extracted. TCR beta cDNA was prepared out of approximately 500 ng total RNA by means of a constant-region primer. Three nested multiplex PCR rounds, a slightly modified ARM-PCR, produced the libraries for TCR beta. The first two PCR rounds, roughly 9 cycles each, used TRBV1-TRBV30 forward primers and a C-beta reverse primer. TCRdb re-derived calls from the multiplex PCR reads in MiXCR, one entry per CDR3 protein. The table records 90,000 to 150,000 distinct CDR3 sequences, under 70% of them present only once. Sequencing input: tumor-adjacent normal liver tissue. All receptors derive from a woman aged 55-75 years with primary liver carcinoma and hepatitis B virus infection.

This chain links TRBV6-1 with TRBJ1-5, with TRBD1 as a possible D gene (5 bases). Germline assignment: CDR1 MNHNS and CDR2 SASEGT. V gave up 7 bases and J gave up 12 bases, with 19 bases separating them. This CDR3 spans 13 amino acids. The CDR3 is CASIDSGGRHQHF. The CDR3 nucleotides read TGTGCCAGCATTGACTCCGGGGGAAGGCACCAGCATTTT.

This clonotype was detected only a few times. This may arise from a read error, as a much more abundant clone is one base away. The V call is TRBV6-7, the J call TRBJ2-2; perhaps TRBD2 as D (6 bases). TRBV6-7 is an ORF, and what it does is uncertain. The CDR3 sequence is 17 residues long. Trimming removed 6 bases from V and 6 bases from J, with 23 bases in between. In DNA form, the CDR3 reads TGTGCCAGCAGCCCCGGGAAAGGCGGGAACAAGGCCGGGGAGCTGTTTTTT. Protein: CASSPGKGGNKAGELFF.

Remarks on this clonotype: The junction shows a germline mismatch at one end, possibly a read error. The chain recombines TRBV6-1 with TRBJ2-7, with TRBD2 identical over 7 bases. There are 15 residues in the CDR3. Germline lookup yields CDR1 MNHNS and CDR2 SASEGT. CDR3 coding DNA: TGTGCCAGCAGAACGACTAGAGGGAGGGCGGGCGAGCAGTGCTTC. The encoded protein is CASRTTRGRAGEQCF.

Comments on this clonotype: An end of the junction differs from the germline gene, which may be a read error. This chain connects TRBV11-2 to TRBJ2-7; 11 bases map to TRBD2. Germline-derived CDR1 and CDR2 are SGHAT and FQNNGV. CDR3 length: 13 amino acids. The CDR3 bases are TGTACCAGCAGTTTAACTAGCGGGAGAGAGCAGTACTTC. It specifies CTSSLTSGREQYF.

The sample holds many counts of this clonotype. The chain carries TRBV29-1 and TRBJ1-3; D remains unclear. Deletions cut 4 bases from V and 5 bases from J, with 12 bases between. The CDR3 runs 13 residues. Germline-derived CDR1 and CDR2 are SQVTM and ANQGSEA. CDR3 sequence (DNA): TGCAGCGTTGTCGCGCGGCCCCGAAACACCATATATTTT. Its protein product is CSVVARPRNTIYF.

This clonotype has ten or more counts. The chain is built from TRBV6-2 or TRBV6-3 and TRBJ1-1; tentatively, D is TRBD1 (6 bases). This CDR3 comprises 14 residues. In germline, CDR1 is MNHEY, CDR2 SVGEGT. Deletions cut 7 bases from V and 1 base from J, with 13 bases between. The CDR3 here is CASTTPRGNTEAFF. As DNA, the CDR3 is TGTGCCAGCACAACTCCCAGGGGGAACACTGAAGCTTTCTTT.

This clonotype was detected a few times. The rearrangement links TRBV19 to TRBJ1-1; D is perhaps TRBD1 (5 bases). Trimming removed 2 bases at V and 3 bases at J, with 13 bases between. The germline V gene encodes CDR1 LNHDA and CDR2 SQIVND (reference sequence). The CDR3 length is 15 residues. The CDR3 loop is CASSIMARADTEAFF. DNA of the CDR3: TGTGCCAGTAGTATAATGGCCAGGGCGGACACTGAAGCTTTCTTT. Combining the CDR3 with reference TRBV19 and TRBJ1-1 gives the whole variable domain DGGITQSPKYLFRKEGQNVTLSCEQNLNHDAMYWYRQDPGQGLRLIYYSQIVNDFQKGDIAEGYSVSREKKESFPLTVTSAQKNPTAFYLCASSIMARADTEAFFGQGTRLTVV.

This clonotype has at least ten counts. The CDR3 loop is CASSFSGSNTGELFF. The CDR3, as DNA: TGCGCCAGCAGCTTTAGCGGGTCGAACACCGGGGAGCTGTTTTTT. The genes are TRBV4-1 and TRBJ2-2; 7 bases map to TRBD2. V lost 5 bases and J lost 0; bases outside the gene matches: 3. The V gene's germline CDR1 is MGHRA and CDR2 YSYEKL. CDR3 length: 15 residues.

This clonotype came up many times. The rearrangement links TRBV7-9 to TRBJ1-5, with TRBD1 identical over 8 bases. CDR3 length: 15 amino acids. Germline loops: CDR1 SEHNR, CDR2 FQNEAQ (reference sequence). Trimming cost V 5 bases and J 2 bases; bases outside gene matches: 5. In DNA form, the CDR3 reads TGTGCCAGCAGCAAGACGACAGGGGGCAATCAGCCCCAGCATTTT. Its translation: CASSKTTGGNQPQHF.

This chain links TRBV29-1 with TRBJ2-7; possible D gene TRBD2, 7 bases. This CDR3 region has 13 residues. Trimming left V 3 bases short and J 8 bases short, with 17 bases between. The germline gives CDR1 SQVTM, CDR2 ANQGSEA. The DNA of the CDR3 is TGCAGCGTTGAGGGGGGGCTAGCGGATCAGCAGTACTTC. Encoded protein: CSVEGGLADQQYF.

Details on this clonotype: A junction boundary mismatches the germline segment, possibly from a read error. This chain joins TRBV6-5 and TRBJ1-3; 7 nucleotides match TRBD1. The V gene's germline CDR1 is MNHEY and CDR2 SVGAGI. The CDR3 has 15 amino acids. The CDR3 reads CVSTDRSNSGNTIHF. CDR3 nucleotide sequence: TGTGTCAGCACGGACAGGTCGAACTCTGGAAACACCATACATTTT.

This clonotype was counted a single time. The CDR3 does not end in the conserved phenylalanine or tryptophan, so this is likely a read error. The V call is TRBV29-1, the J call TRBJ2-1, with TRBD1 matching over 7 bases. CDR3 length: 15 amino acids. Germline-derived CDR1 and CDR2 are SQVTM and ANQGSEA. The CDR3 sequence is CSVPEGAVAYDEQFS. CDR3 nucleotides: TGCAGCGTTCCCGAGGGGGCAGTGGCCTACGATGAACAGTTCTCC.

In the case of this clonotype: An end of the junction differs from the germline gene, which may be a read error. J is TRBJ2-3 and V is TRBV6-5, with D maybe TRBD1 (6 bases). Looked up from germline, CDR1 is MNHEY and CDR2 is SVGAGI. The CDR3 has 13 residues. The CDR3: CTSSYLQGATQYF. Here the CDR3 DNA reads TGTACCAGTAGTTACTTACAGGGAGCTACGCAGTATTTT.

This clonotype has just one count. This chain links TRBV5-5 with TRBJ2-5; D uncertain. CDR3 length: 13 residues. Trimming cost V 0 bases and J 10 bases, with 13 bases left between them. CDR1 SGHKS and CDR2 YYEKEE come from the germline V gene (reference sequence). In nucleotides, the CDR3 is TGTGCCAGCAGCTTGGATGGCGGTCACGACCAGTACTTC. It yields the protein CASSLDGGHDQYF. Looking up the rest from reference TRBV5-5 and TRBJ2-5 gives the full variable domain: DAGVTQSPTHLIKTRGQQVTLRCSPISGHKSVSWYQQVLGQGPQFIFQYYEKEERGRGNFPDRFSARQFPNYSSELNVNALLLGDSALYLCASSLDGGHDQYFGPGTRLLVL.

This clonotype was recorded many times. This chain connects TRBV5-6 to TRBJ2-1; D perhaps matches TRBD1 (5 bases). The CDR3 is 15 residues long. CDR1 is SGHDT, CDR2 YYEEEE, per germline. V lost 3 bases to trimming and J lost 0 bases, with 10 bases between them. Here the CDR3 DNA reads TGTGCCAGCAGCTGGACACCAAGCTCCTACAATGAGCAGTTCTTC. Protein: CASSWTPSSYNEQFF.

Of note for this clonotype: An end of the junction differs from the germline gene, which may be a read error. The V and J genes are TRBV11-2 and TRBJ2-5; D is ambiguous. The CDR3 loop spans 13 amino acids. The germline gives CDR1 SGHAT, CDR2 FQNNGV. CDR3 DNA sequence: TGTACCAGCAGCTCCGGCCAACGAGAGACCCAGTACTTC. Translated: CTSSSGQRETQYF.

As for this clonotype: Its ends do not fully match the called genes, so a read error is possible. The V call is TRBV2, the J call TRBJ1-5; TRBD1 matches 10 bases. CDR3 length equals 14 residues. CDR1 SNHLY and CDR2 FYNNEI come from the germline V gene. The CDR3 is CTSSGTGGNQPQHF. For the CDR3, the DNA is TGTACCAGCAGTGGGACAGGGGGCAATCAGCCCCAGCATTTT.

This clonotype showed up many times. The chain joins TRBV14 to TRBJ2-7; D might be TRBD2 (6 bases). Germline assignment: CDR1 SGHDN and CDR2 FVKESK. Trimming shortened V by 3 bases and J by 3 bases, and 15 bases separated the two germline ends. This CDR3 has 15 residues. The chain's CDR3 is CASSQAAGTDYEQYF. The CDR3 DNA reads TGTGCCAGCAGCCAGGCGGCGGGGACTGACTACGAGCAGTACTTC.

As for this clonotype: At one end the junction does not follow the germline gene, possibly because of a read error. The chain has TRBV12-3 or TRBV12-4 and TRBJ1-2; D not resolved. The length of the CDR3 is 12 residues. Here the CDR3 DNA reads TGTGTCAGCAGTTACGGGTACTATGGCTACACCTTC. Translated, it gives CVSSYGYYGYTF.

With regard to this clonotype: Sequence at one end of the junction differs from germline and may be a read error. In nucleotides, the CDR3 is TGTGCCAGCACCCCTGGAGGGGATACGCAATATTTT. Its protein product is CASTPGGDTQYF. V and J are TRBV11-2 and TRBJ2-3, with a weak D call TRBD2 (6 bases). The CDR3 contains 12 residues. Germline CDR1 SGHAT, CDR2 FQNNGV.

As for this clonotype: The conserved final phenylalanine or tryptophan is absent from the CDR3, which likely points to a read error. This rearrangement joins TRBV12-3 or TRBV12-4 to TRBJ2-1; 8 bases map to TRBD2. Unmatched junction bases numbered 12, after V lost 6 bases and J lost 5 bases. This CDR3 is built from 16 residues. The CDR3 here is CASRKGLVSYDNEQFS. The CDR3 nucleotides are TGTGCCAGCAGGAAGGGACTAGTGAGTTACGACAATGAGCAGTTCTCC.

This clonotype came up a few times. Given a much more abundant clone one base away, this may be a read error. Here the CDR3 reads CASSQGQGVTGTQYF. The DNA for the CDR3 is TGTGCCAGCAGCCAAGGACAGGGGGTTACAGGTACGCAGTATTTT. This chain uses TRBV4-2 with TRBJ2-3; TRBD1 agrees at 9 bases. Per the germline V gene, CDR1 is LGHNA and CDR2 is YNFKEQ. CDR3 length equals 15 residues.

In regard to this clonotype: The conserved final phenylalanine or tryptophan is absent from the CDR3, which likely points to a read error. The chain employs TRBV11-2 and TRBJ2-3; D ambiguous. The assigned J gene may be wrong: the sequence end matches TRBJ1-5 better. This CDR3 is 12 amino acids long. CDR1 SGHAT and CDR2 FQNNGV come from the germline V gene. DNA of the CDR3: TGTGCCGGCAGCTCCCCGGGAACTACGCAGCATATT. Amino acids: CAGSSPGTTQHI.

As to this clonotype: Here the CDR3 omits its conserved ending phenylalanine or tryptophan, so a read error is the likely source. V is TRBV10-2 and J is TRBJ2-5; 7 positions agree with TRBD2. The CDR3 runs to 17 residues. Germline CDR1 WSHSY, CDR2 SAAADI. The CDR3 bases are TGCGCCAGCAGTGAGTCGGTAATAGCGGGCCCCCAAGAGGCCCAGTACTCC. It encodes CASSESVIAGPQEAQYS.

A note on this clonotype: One end of the junction is discordant with germline, which a read error may explain. The chain uses TRBV7-2 and TRBJ2-1; TRBD1 might be the D (6 bases). The CDR3 sequence is 15 residues long. The germline gives CDR1 SGHTA, CDR2 FQGNSA. The CDR3 is CASSLQQGLSNERFF. For the CDR3, the DNA is TGTGCCAGCAGCTTGCAACAGGGATTATCTAATGAGCGGTTCTTC.

The chain joins TRBV6-1 to TRBJ1-5; D might be TRBD1 (5 bases). The CDR3 is 15 residues long. Per germline, CDR1 MNHNS and CDR2 SASEGT. V was clipped by 2 bases and J by 4 bases, with 12 bases between them. In DNA, the CDR3 is TGTGCCAGCAGTGAAACGCTGGGGCCAAATCAGCCCCAGCATTTT. This sequence encodes CASSETLGPNQPQHF.